The 9 T cell receptor beta chains given below trace back to one sample, sequenced in a study of shared T cell receptors in the human thymus. Libraries were prepared by immunoSEQ multiplex PCR; TCRdb keeps only in-frame clonotypes and omits some of them. The table records 55,000 to 75,000 clones, more than 90% of them present only once. The sequencing input was thymocytes. These receptor sequences come from a human donor.

The chain uses TRBV10-3 and TRBJ1-2, with 9 bases identical to TRBD1. The V gene end was trimmed by 5 bases and the J gene end by 8 bases; junction bases not matched to a gene: 9. Germline V lookup: CDR1 ENHRY, CDR2 SYGVKD. The CDR3 runs to 14 residues. CDR3 region: CAISSRGQGFGYTF. DNA for the CDR3: TGTGCCATCAGTTCAAGGGGACAGGGTTTCGGCTACACCTTC.

The chain couples TRBV7-3 to TRBJ1-1, with a tentative D call TRBD1 (5 bases). The CDR3 contains 14 residues. CDR1 SGHTA and CDR2 FQGTGA come from the germline V gene. V was pared by 5 bases and J by 5 bases, with 15 bases between. The CDR3 spells CASSLSQGRTEAFF. The CDR3 DNA is TGTGCCAGCAGCCTCTCCCAGGGCCGAACTGAAGCTTTCTTT.

The CDR3 loop is CASSPPAGNLPYTF. The DNA for the CDR3 is TGTGCCAGCAGCCCCCCTGCAGGCAACTTACCCTACACCTTC. This rearrangement joins TRBV5-6 to TRBJ1-2; no clear D gene. CDR1 and CDR2 (germline): SGHDT, YYEEEE. V gave up 4 bases and J gave up 10 bases, with 20 bases separating them. This CDR3 is built from 14 residues.

In this sample, this clone turned up a few times. The V gene is TRBV28, the J gene TRBJ2-7; TRBD1 aligns across 10 bases. This CDR3 is 17 amino acids long. V was pared by 2 bases and J by 2 bases, with 9 bases of the junction left unmatched. Looked up from germline, CDR1 is MDHEN and CDR2 is SYDVKM. This CDR3 reads CASSLVGRGTGAYEQYF. As DNA, the CDR3 is TGTGCCAGCAGTTTAGTGGGGCGGGGGACAGGGGCCTACGAGCAGTACTTC.

This rearrangement joins TRBV7-2 to TRBJ2-5; D is undetermined. This CDR3 is built from 13 residues. V was trimmed by 4 bases and J by 0 bases, leaving 6 bases between them. The germline V gene encodes CDR1 SGHTA and CDR2 FQGNSA. This chain's CDR3 is CASSSAYQETQYF. CDR3 bases: TGTGCCAGCAGCTCAGCCTACCAAGAGACCCAGTACTTC.

J is TRBJ1-1 and V is TRBV9; TRBD1 is a possible D gene (6 bases). Between the trimmed V and J ends, which lost 4 bases and 1 base, there was a span of 14 bases. The CDR3 spans 15 residues. CDR1 and CDR2 (germline): SGDLS, YYNGEE. CDR3 nucleotides: TGTGCCAGCAGCCCTCGGACAGCATCGAACACTGAAGCTTTCTTT. Translating it yields CASSPRTASNTEAFF.

The chain links TRBV19 to TRBJ1-2; D gene unclear. The CDR3 has 13 amino acids. V was trimmed by 6 bases and J by 4 bases, leaving 12 bases between them. The germline V gene encodes CDR1 LNHDA and CDR2 SQIVND (reference sequence). The CDR3 here is CASSLERFYGYTF. The CDR3 DNA reads TGTGCCAGTAGCCTTGAAAGATTCTATGGCTACACCTTC. Full variable domain (remainder filled in from reference TRBV19 and TRBJ1-2): DGGITQSPKYLFRKEGQNVTLSCEQNLNHDAMYWYRQDPGQGLRLIYYSQIVNDFQKGDIAEGYSVSREKKESFPLTVTSAQKNPTAFYLCASSLERFYGYTFGSGTRLTVV.

The chain employs TRBV5-1 and TRBJ2-7; TRBD1 is a possible D gene (6 bases). CDR3 size: 17 residues. The germline CDR1 and CDR2 sequences are SGHRS and YFSETQ. Trimming shortened V by 4 bases and J by 6 bases, and 26 bases separated the two germline ends. CDR3 coding DNA: TGCGCCAGCAGCCGTGGTATACAGGGTGGGGCTTCGGGCGAGCAGTACTTC. Amino acid sequence: CASSRGIQGGASGEQYF.

The genes are TRBV5-1 and TRBJ2-1; TRBD2 matches at 7 bases. This CDR3 contains 15 residues. Germline V lookup: CDR1 SGHRS, CDR2 YFSETQ. V lost 0 bases and J lost 5; bases outside the gene matches: 5. The CDR3 sequence: CASSLARLAHNEQFF. The CDR3 region has the DNA TGCGCCAGCAGCTTGGCGAGACTAGCACACAATGAGCAGTTCTTC.